The clone carrying this T cell receptor (beta chain) has a handful of counts. The antigen is undetermined. One entry per CDR3 protein results from TCRdb running MiXCR on the 5' RACE reads. The table lists roughly 220,000 distinct CDR3 sequences, over 5.5% of them singletons. Trimming took 4 bases from V and 5 from J; bases not matched to a gene: 3. Germline CDR1 reads SEHNR; CDR2 reads FQNEAQ (reference sequence). The CDR3 consists of 14 residues. These data belong to a study of identical twins. Findings and limits, study-wide: For cord blood, abundant beta clonotypes had fewer insertions, unlike memory repertoires, which showed none.

Healthy Caucasian donors formed the entire cohort. The same sample was also used in a study of T cells expressing NK-cell markers. As reported in that work: Clarity on HCMV specificity was lacking for the expanded NKG2C+ T cell clones.

The source material was CD8+ T cells sorted from blood. The receptor was derived from a woman between 18 and 29 years old in good health. This sequence joins TRBV7-9 and TRBJ2-1; 9 bases map to TRBD2. This CDR3 reads CASSSGLANNEQFF. The CDR3 DNA sequence: TGTGCCAGCAGCTCGGGACTAGCCAACAATGAGCAGTTCTTC.